This T cell receptor (beta chain) was observed in a study of shared clonotypes between healthy human individuals. The CDR3 length is 9 residues. Between the trimmed V and J ends, which lost 3 bases and 8 bases, there was a span of 4 bases. The V gene's germline CDR1 is SQVTM and CDR2 ANQGSEA. Each unsorted PBMC replicate got 300 ng genomic DNA, roughly 30,000 genomes. Unsorted PBMC DNA went through sequencing on ten immunoSEQ deep assay plates. The table came from immunoSEQ multiplex PCR; TCRdb's copy has only in-frame clones and leaves some out. Of around 510,000 clones detected, roughly four fifths appear once; the ten largest clones hold around 12%.

This rearrangement joins TRBV29-1 to TRBJ1-2; D gene uncertain. Sequenced sample: PBMCs. The sequence came from a woman between 35 and 50 years old in good health. Some clones in this sample may be carry-over from other donors' samples. The CDR3 is CSVDAGYTF. CDR3 DNA: TGCAGCGTTGATGCGGGCTACACCTTC.